The next 6 T cell receptor beta chains were all read from a single sample in a study of regulatory T cells in long-lasting Graves disease (dated by TCRdb to the early 2020s). To prepare the library, multiplex PCR was applied. Instrument used: Illumina HiSeq 4000. TCR beta libraries were built with iRepertoire HTBI primers and Arm-PCR amplification of CDR3 regions. The public reads were reanalyzed by TCRdb: fastp trimming at Q25, MiXCR alignment, in-frame beta chains only. Merged by CDR3 protein, the rows form single entries marked with the most common genes and DNA. The table for this sample lists hundreds of thousands of distinct CDR3 sequences; 20% to 25% of them were counted only once. 10% to 15% of the sample rests with the top ten. The label giving this sample's time point can be read as: persistent/refractory GD, antithyroid drugs over 5 years with positive TRAb. For both TCR sequencing and RNA sequencing, RNA was extracted from PBMCs using TRIzol.

The specimen comprised peripheral blood mononuclear cells (PBMCs), sampled when the disease was refractory, from a patient treated with antithyroid drugs. The source is a female donor with Graves disease.

This clonotype was recorded many times. The CDR3 DNA is TGTGCCAGCAGCCCCCAGGGGGCGAGGTATGGCTACACCTTC. Translating gives CASSPQGARYGYTF. J is TRBJ1-2 and V is TRBV28, with TRBD1 identical over 8 bases. The CDR3 contains 14 residues. Germline CDR1 is MDHEN and CDR2 is SYDVKM. V was pared by 6 bases and J by 5 bases, with 8 bases of the junction left unmatched.

On this clonotype itself: Since the CDR3 does not end with the conserved phenylalanine or tryptophan, this likely comes from a read error. The CDR3 loop is CASSSISTNTEAFL. In DNA form, the CDR3 reads TGTGCCAGCAGTTCCATTTCAACGAACACTGAAGCTTTCCTT. The chain carries TRBV12-3 or TRBV12-4 and TRBJ1-1, with D hard to call. V lost 4 bases to trimming and J lost 1 base, with 10 bases between them. This CDR3 is built from 14 residues.

Only a few counts were recorded for this clonotype. J is TRBJ1-2 and V is TRBV7-2; TRBD1 is a possible D gene (5 bases). This CDR3 region has 13 residues. Germline assignment: CDR1 SGHTA and CDR2 FQGNSA. The germline V and J ends were trimmed by 9 bases and 8 bases, with 19 bases remaining between them. CDR3 coding DNA: TGTGCCAGGCGAGAATTCAGGGAAAACGGCTACACCTTC. It is translated as CARREFRENGYTF.

This clonotype was detected ten times or more. This chain connects TRBV20-1 to TRBJ2-5, with 10 positions matching TRBD2. Per the germline V gene, CDR1 is DFQATT and CDR2 is SNEGSKA (reference sequence). The CDR3 loop spans 16 amino acids. Unmatched junction bases numbered 9, after V lost 0 bases and J lost 5 bases. This chain's CDR3 is CSARDLAGLAVETQYF. The CDR3 region has the DNA TGCAGTGCTAGAGATCTAGCCGGACTAGCGGTTGAGACCCAGTACTTC.

This chain uses TRBV4-3 with TRBJ2-7, with D possibly TRBD1 on 5 matching bases. This CDR3 comprises 16 residues. Germline values: CDR1 LGHNA, CDR2 YSLEER. The ends were cut back, 0 bases at V and 5 bases at J, with 17 bases in the middle. The CDR3 nucleotides read TGCGCCAGCAGCCAAGATAGGACCCAGGGTGACAACGAGCAGTACTTC. Its protein is CASSQDRTQGDNEQYF.

This clonotype was seen repeatedly, ten times or more. The rearrangement joins TRBV6-2 or TRBV6-3 to TRBJ1-1, with D uncertain. This CDR3 spans 15 amino acids. The germline V gene encodes CDR1 MNHEY and CDR2 SVGEGT. V dropped 0 bases and J dropped 11 bases, with 19 bases sitting between them. This CDR3 is CASSYSLGDGVGAFF. CDR3 nucleotides: TGTGCCAGCAGTTACTCGCTGGGCGACGGAGTTGGGGCTTTCTTT.